Detailed here is one T cell receptor (beta chain). The data were obtained in a study of blood T cell repertoires in COVID-19. Whole-study context: The United States, Italy and Spain were the sources of the acute and convalescent COVID-19 samples. T cells, B-cell-depleted T cells, or PBMCs supplied cDNA or gDNA.

Per the authors' pipeline: Amplifying reference gene primers gave estimates of nucleated cell counts. The method was immunoSEQ multiplex PCR; TCRdb's version includes in-frame clones alone and lacks a portion of them. That table furnishes V, J and clone size, whereas the DNA furnished D and trimming. The repertoire has tens of thousands of clones, approximately 92% of them found once; the top ten carry roughly 43%. The Seattle patients, enrolled during active infection, were followed longitudinally. Sample: peripheral blood. The TCR comes from an older woman with COVID-19, enrolled during active disease.

For the CDR3, the DNA is TGTGCCACCAGCCTTCGACCCGAGGGAGAGACCCAGTACTTC. The encoded protein is CATSLRPEGETQYF. This sequence joins TRBV15 and TRBJ2-5; possibly TRBD2 for D (5 bases). The CDR3 consists of 14 residues. Trimming shortened V by 5 bases and J by 4 bases, and 14 bases separated the two germline ends. Germline values: CDR1 LNHNV, CDR2 YYDKDF (reference sequence). Drawing the rest from reference TRBV15 and TRBJ2-5, the complete variable domain is DAMVIQNPRYQVTQFGKPVTLSCSQTLNHNVMYWYQQKSSQAPKLLFHYYDKDFNNEADTPDNFQSRRPNTSFCFLDIRSPGLGDTAMYLCATSLRPEGETQYFGPGTRLLVL.